Below are 17 T cell receptor beta chains sequenced from a single sample in a study of multiple sclerosis patients with progressive multifocal leukoencephalopathy. Regarding time point: 12 to 13 months of natalizumab therapy. Clones were read by immunoSEQ multiplex PCR, and TCRdb kept only the in-frame ones, dropping some. There are over 20,000 clones in the sample; approximately 90% occur only once, and under 2.5% lies in the top ten. Sample: PBMCs, taken from a patient treated with natalizumab. The receptor set was obtained from a man younger than 45 with multiple sclerosis.

The genes are TRBV10-2 and TRBJ2-7; D gene uncertain. Germline assignment: CDR1 WSHSY and CDR2 SAAADI. Trimming took off 2 bases at V and 0 bases at J, with 14 bases between the two ends. The CDR3 totals 16 residues. DNA of the CDR3: TGCGCCAGCAGTGAGGTTGTTAGGGTCAGCTCCTACGAGCAGTACGTC. This sequence encodes CASSEVVRVSSYEQYV.

The rearrangement joins TRBV19 to TRBJ1-1, with TRBD1 matching 10 bases. Germline CDR1 and CDR2: LNHDA and SQIVND (reference sequence). This CDR3 region has 16 residues. The junction had 13 bases not matched to a gene; V was cut back by 5 bases and J by 7 bases. CDR3 in DNA: TGTGCCAGTAGTTTGACCGGGACAGGGGCAAGAAATGAAGCTTTCTTT. Its translation: CASSLTGTGARNEAFF.

The chain combines TRBV4-3 with TRBJ2-5; D is possibly TRBD2 (7 bases). Trimming stripped 4 bases from V and 1 base from J, with 19 bases between. Germline CDR1 and CDR2: LGHNA and YSLEER. The CDR3 extends over 17 amino acids. In DNA, the CDR3 is TGCGCCAGCAGCCGCATAAGGGGGGCGGGAGTCCAAGAGACCCAGTACTTC. Protein sequence: CASSRIRGAGVQETQYF.

The chain combines TRBV9 with TRBJ2-2, with 9 bases fitting TRBD2. The ends lost 4 bases at V and 0 bases at J; junction bases unmatched: 7. The CDR3 has 17 amino acids. Germline V gives CDR1 SGDLS, CDR2 YYNGEE. This chain's CDR3 is CASSLRTSEPNTGELFF. Here the CDR3 DNA reads TGTGCCAGCAGCTTAAGGACTAGCGAACCGAACACCGGGGAGCTGTTTTTT.

This chain connects TRBV19 to TRBJ2-1, with 7 bases matching TRBD2. The CDR3 runs to 14 residues. With 4 bases clipped from V and 6 bases from J, the junction kept 6 bases outside the gene matches. CDR1 and CDR2 (germline): LNHDA, SQIVND (reference sequence). The CDR3 loop is CASSKVRELNEQFF. CDR3 nucleotide sequence: TGTGCCAGTAGTAAGGTGCGGGAGCTCAATGAGCAGTTCTTC.

This clone was detected a few times. This sequence joins TRBV6-6 and TRBJ2-7; D unclear. This CDR3 is built from 13 residues. Trimming left V 4 bases short and J 2 bases short, with 9 bases between. The germline V gene encodes CDR1 MNHNY and CDR2 SVGAGI (reference sequence). CDR3 in DNA: TGTGCCAGCAGTTTTGACATAACCTACGAGCAGTACGTC. Amino acid sequence: CASSFDITYEQYV.

The chain combines TRBV27 with TRBJ2-7; TRBD2 matches at 11 bases. This CDR3 region has 14 residues. J was trimmed by 6 bases and V by 5 bases; bases with no gene match: 6. Germline V gives CDR1 MNHEY, CDR2 SMNVEV (reference sequence). DNA of the CDR3: TGTGCCAGCAGTCTAGCGGGAGGAAGAGGCGAGCAGTACTTC. Its protein is CASSLAGGRGEQYF.

A single count supports this clone. This rearrangement joins TRBV21-1 to TRBJ2-2; no check of the table's D call, TRBD2, against the DNA was made. TRBV21-1 is a documented pseudogene. The CDR3 is 16 residues long. The CDR3 region has the DNA TGTGCCAGCAGCAAAGATATACTAGCGAACACCGGGGAGCTGTTTTTT. This codes for CASSKDILANTGELFF.

This chain links TRBV5-4 with TRBJ2-5, with 8 nucleotides matching TRBD2. The V and J ends lost 4 bases and 3 bases, in that order; junction bases with no gene match: 8. The CDR3 is made up of 15 amino acids. Germline values: CDR1 SGHNT, CDR2 YYREEE (reference sequence). The CDR3 DNA is TGTGCCAGCAGCATCGGGACTAGGATGGAAGAGACCCAGTACTTC. As protein: CASSIGTRMEETQYF.

A few counts support this clone. The rearrangement uses TRBV19 and TRBJ2-7, with 7 bases fitting TRBD1. From germline, CDR1 is LNHDA and CDR2 SQIVND (reference sequence). V was clipped by 5 bases and J by 7 bases; unmatched bases: 8. There are 13 residues in the CDR3. The CDR3 reads CASSPRQGPEQYF. In DNA, the CDR3 is TGTGCCAGTAGTCCTCGACAGGGACCGGAGCAGTACTTC.

The rearrangement joins TRBV10-3 to TRBJ1-1; D gene uncertain. V was cut by 6 bases and J by 1 base, with 9 bases left in between. Germline-derived CDR1 and CDR2 are ENHRY and SYGVKD. The CDR3 is 13 amino acids. The chain's CDR3 is CAIRIRENTEAFF. CDR3 DNA sequence: TGTGCCATCAGGATACGGGAGAACACTGAAGCTTTCTTT.

The chain carries TRBV25-1 and TRBJ2-7, with 7 bases matching TRBD1. The CDR3 runs 12 residues. V was pared by 7 bases and J by 1 base, with 1 base of the junction left unmatched. Germline CDR1 and CDR2: MGHDK and SYGVNS. CDR3 sequence (DNA): TGTGCCAGCAAACAGGGGTCCTACGAGCAGTACTTC. This translates into CASKQGSYEQYF.

This chain joins TRBV10-3 and TRBJ1-5; 7 bases align to TRBD1. J lost 3 bases, V lost 2 bases, and 7 bases had no gene match. Germline-derived CDR1 and CDR2 are ENHRY and SYGVKD. This CDR3 region has 16 residues. The CDR3 DNA reads as TGTGCCATCAGTGAGAAACAGGGGCCCTACAATCAGCCCCAGCATTTT. Protein sequence: CAISEKQGPYNQPQHF.

The rearrangement joins TRBV6-6 to TRBJ2-3, with a tentative D call TRBD2 (5 bases). The CDR3 is made up of 14 amino acids. Trimming removed 6 bases at V and 1 base at J, with 11 bases between. Germline CDR1 reads MNHNY; CDR2 reads SVGAGI (reference sequence). As DNA, the CDR3 is TGTGCCAGCAGGCAACCCGGGGGCACAGATACGCAGTATTTT. This translates into CASRQPGGTDTQYF.

This chain joins TRBV4-1 and TRBJ2-1; no clear D gene. The CDR3 is 15 amino acids. Trimming pared 2 bases from V and 3 bases from J, leaving 11 bases between. CDR1 and CDR2 (germline): MGHRA, YSYEKL. The CDR3 DNA reads as TGCGCCAGCAGCCAACCGGCGAGAAGCTACAATGAGCAGTTCTTC. Its protein product is CASSQPARSYNEQFF.

In nucleotides, the CDR3 is TGTGCCAGCAGCGCCGGGGTAGCGGGGGAGCTGTTTTTT. Its protein product is CASSAGVAGELFF. V gene TRBV9 combines with J gene TRBJ2-2; perhaps TRBD2 as D (5 bases). Germline CDR1 is SGDLS and CDR2 is YYNGEE. This CDR3 has 13 residues. V was clipped by 3 bases and J by 8 bases, with 11 bases between them.

This chain links TRBV19 with TRBJ2-1, with 10 nucleotides matching TRBD1. CDR3 size: 13 residues. V shed 10 bases and J 5 bases; nucleotides not matched to a gene: 5. Germline lookup yields CDR1 LNHDA and CDR2 SQIVND (reference sequence). CDR3 loop: CATTGGAHNEQFF. In DNA form, the CDR3 reads TGTGCCACGACAGGGGGCGCCCACAATGAGCAGTTCTTC.